A selection of T cell receptor beta chains follows, all from one sample in a study of T cell changes during pregnancy in multiple sclerosis. Using immunoSEQ multiplex PCR, the repertoire was profiled, and TCRdb retains in-frame clones only, with some absent. The sample lists about 40,000 clones; roughly 92% were seen once. The sample here was peripheral blood, taken before pregnancy. The receptors stem from a female donor with multiple sclerosis, enrolled in a pregnancy study. The conserved cysteine and the conserved F or W are not part of the CDR3 here. A D gene is named only where the DNA matches it firmly. Expanded clones are given a class, and other clones once, few, many or no size at all.

TRBV28	NA	TRBD2	TRBJ2-4	ASSLSGWGGALSKNIQY
TRBV19	NA	TRBD2	TRBJ2-1	ASSIGAGGDNEQF
TRBV5-4	once	NA	TRBJ2-3	ASKGSSFTDTQY
TRBV30	NA	NA	TRBJ1-1	AWSRGKVEAF
TRBV7-2	NA	TRBD1	TRBJ2-7	ASSFGQGVNYEQY
TRBV13	NA	NA	TRBJ1-3	ASSLRPKVQAYAGGNTIY
TRBV19	NA	TRBD1	TRBJ1-1	ASRRDRTMNTEAF
TRBV6-4	NA	NA	TRBJ2-3	ASSDSAGAADTQY
TRBV28	NA	TRBD1	TRBJ2-5	ASSTGQTYQETQY
TRBV29-1	NA	TRBD1	TRBJ1-4	SAAQGATNEKLF
TRBV10-3	NA	NA	TRBJ1-2	AISESKRDGYT